This T cell receptor beta chain was recovered during a study of OX40 agonist ivuxolimab in advanced cancers. Context from the whole study: The costimulatory receptor OX40 (CD134) was targeted by ivuxolimab, a fully human IgG2 agonistic monoclonal antibody. The dose-escalation cohort was about 87% male with a mean age of roughly 62 years, ranging from roughly 23 to 80. Of the roughly 53 patients in dose escalation, about 20 had hepatocellular carcinoma, roughly 15 had melanoma, 9 had renal cell carcinoma and 9 had head and neck cancer. Intravenous ivuxolimab was administered to patients every 2 weeks at six dose levels: 0.01, 0.1, 0.3, 1.5, 3 and 10 mg/kg. Partial responses occurred in three dose-escalation patients: two with cutaneous melanoma and one with hepatocellular carcinoma. The paper covers the monotherapy dose-escalation part of the phase I ivuxolimab trial, which included N ≈ 50 patients. Prior anti-PD-1, anti-PD-L1 or anti-CTLA-4 therapy was permitted, and approximately 41% of dose-escalation patients had received checkpoint inhibitors. Peripheral TCRbeta sequencing aimed to test whether ivuxolimab altered TCR sequence diversity and caused clonal T-cell expansion.

General study outcomes and caveats: Clonal expansion of both CD4+ and CD8+ blood T cells was observed from baseline to week 6 at doses 0.1 to 3.0 mg/kg. Low levels of normalized T-cell clonal expansion were also seen in some nonresponding patients. On average, CD8+ T cells showed more expanded clones than CD4+ T cells after ivuxolimab. Which antigens the clonally expanded peripheral T cells were specific for was not determined. In partial responders in the 0.1-3.0 mg/kg groups, normalized peripheral clonal expansion was found to be among the lowest, especially among CD8+ T cells.

A word on this clone: Its antigen is currently not known. One base away there is no much larger clone; base qualities are not given.

Patients with a history of autoimmune disease or receiving systemic immunosuppression were excluded from the trial. Peripheral blood for TCR sequencing was drawn from every dose cohort at baseline, at cycle 4 day 1 and at cycle 7 day 1. Samples were obtained from an open-label, multicenter, first-in-human phase I dose-escalation trial of ivuxolimab. Adults with locally advanced or metastatic head and neck squamous cell, hepatocellular, melanoma or renal cell carcinoma were enrolled in the trial. Before TCR sequencing, CD4+ and CD8+ T cells were separately sorted from peripheral blood. Genomic DNA was extracted from sorted cells for sequencing of the TCRbeta CDR3 region. The immunoSEQ Assay was used for sequencing of TCRbeta CDR3 regions. TCRdb provides this immuneACCESS table in a form limited to in-frame rearrangements. Some clones are lacking; in checked studies, under half of them reflect an unresolved V gene, and why the rest are absent is not known. In this sample the table shows approximately 61,000 clones, around 80% of which occur a single time. Jointly, the top ten make up 1.5% to 2% of the sample.

There are 14 amino acids in the CDR3, from cysteine to phenylalanine inclusive. Only the CDR3 part of the read is kept: 42 bases, read in frame from the first base. V trim: 2 bases; J trim: 3 bases; unmatched bases: 1. As encoded in the germline V gene (reference sequence), CDR1 is SGHNT while CDR2 is YYREEE. Sequenced material: CD4+ or CD8+ T cells sorted from blood, taken in a trial of the OX40 agonist ivuxolimab. The rearranged chain carries TRBV5-4 and TRBJ2-4, and TRBD1 aligns with 8 junction nucleotides. The receptor was isolated from an adult with an advanced solid tumor such as melanoma, head and neck, liver or kidney cancer. CDR3 protein: CASSLQGDKNIQYF. The nucleotides are TGTGCCAGCAGCTTACAGGGGGACAAAAACATTCAGTACTTC.